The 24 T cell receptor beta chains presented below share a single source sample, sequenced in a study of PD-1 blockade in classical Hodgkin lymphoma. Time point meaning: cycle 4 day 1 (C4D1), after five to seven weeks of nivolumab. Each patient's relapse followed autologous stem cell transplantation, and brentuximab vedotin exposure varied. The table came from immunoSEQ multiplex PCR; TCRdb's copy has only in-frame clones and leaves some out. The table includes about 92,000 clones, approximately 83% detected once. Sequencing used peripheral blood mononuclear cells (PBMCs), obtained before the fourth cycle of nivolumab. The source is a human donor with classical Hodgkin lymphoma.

Here the CDR3 DNA reads TGTGCCAGTAGTTTCTCGTCCGGGCTTTTTTCTAGCGAGCAGTACTTC. It is translated as CASSFSSGLFSSEQYF. The chain employs TRBV19 and TRBJ2-7; unclear D gene. The CDR3 contains 16 residues. Trimming pared 5 bases from V and 6 bases from J, leaving 23 bases between. The germline gives CDR1 LNHDA, CDR2 SQIVND (reference sequence).

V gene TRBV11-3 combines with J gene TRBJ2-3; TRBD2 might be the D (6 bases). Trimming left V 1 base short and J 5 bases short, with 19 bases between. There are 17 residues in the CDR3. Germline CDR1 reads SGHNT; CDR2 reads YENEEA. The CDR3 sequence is CASSLGVSGMGEDTQYF. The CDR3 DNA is TGTGCCAGCAGCTTAGGGGTTAGCGGCATGGGGGAAGATACGCAGTATTTT.

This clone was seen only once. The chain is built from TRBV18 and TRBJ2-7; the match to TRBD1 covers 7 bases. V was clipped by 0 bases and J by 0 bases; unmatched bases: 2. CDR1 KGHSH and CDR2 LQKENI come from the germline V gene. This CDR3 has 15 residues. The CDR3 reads CASSPPGQSSYEQYF. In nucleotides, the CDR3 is TGTGCCAGCTCACCACCGGGACAGAGCTCCTACGAGCAGTACTTC.

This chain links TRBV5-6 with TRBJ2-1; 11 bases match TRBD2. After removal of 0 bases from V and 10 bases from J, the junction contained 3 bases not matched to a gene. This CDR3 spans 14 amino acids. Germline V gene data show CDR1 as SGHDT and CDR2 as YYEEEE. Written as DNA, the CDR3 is TGTGCCAGCAGCTTGGGACTAGCGGGAAAGGAGCAGTTCTTC. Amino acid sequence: CASSLGLAGKEQFF.

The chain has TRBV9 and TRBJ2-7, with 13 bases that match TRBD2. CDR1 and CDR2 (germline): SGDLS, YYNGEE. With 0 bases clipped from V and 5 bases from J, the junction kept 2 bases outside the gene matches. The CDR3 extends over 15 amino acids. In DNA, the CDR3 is TGTGCCAGCAGCGTAGGACTAGCGGGAGGTGACGAGCAGTACTTC. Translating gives CASSVGLAGGDEQYF.

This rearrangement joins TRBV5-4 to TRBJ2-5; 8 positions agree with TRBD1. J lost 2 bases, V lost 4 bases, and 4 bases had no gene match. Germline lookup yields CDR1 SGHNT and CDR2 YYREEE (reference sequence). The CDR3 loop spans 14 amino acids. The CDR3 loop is CASSVDREQETQYF. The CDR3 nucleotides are TGTGCCAGCAGCGTGGACAGGGAGCAAGAGACCCAGTACTTC. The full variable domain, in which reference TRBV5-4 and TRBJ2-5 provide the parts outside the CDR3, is ETGVTQSPTHLIKTRGQQVTLRCSSQSGHNTVSWYQQALGQGPQFIFQYYREEENGRGNFPPRFSGLQFPNYSSELNVNALELDDSALYLCASSVDREQETQYFGPGTRLLVL.

CDR3 sequence reads: CASSLLGTSQETQYF. CDR3 sequence (DNA): TGCGCCAGCAGCTTGCTCGGGACTAGCCAAGAGACCCAGTACTTC. The chain uses TRBV5-1 and TRBJ2-5; 8 bases are a match to TRBD2. Trimming at V came to 1 base and at J to 1 base, leaving 3 bases not matched to a gene. Germline assignment: CDR1 SGHRS and CDR2 YFSETQ. CDR3 length equals 15 residues. The full variable domain, in which reference TRBV5-1 and TRBJ2-5 provide the parts outside the CDR3, is KAGVTQTPRYLIKTRGQQVTLSCSPISGHRSVSWYQQTPGQGLQFLFEYFSETQRNKGNFPGRFSGRQFSNSRSEMNVSTLELGDSALYLCASSLLGTSQETQYFGPGTRLLVL.

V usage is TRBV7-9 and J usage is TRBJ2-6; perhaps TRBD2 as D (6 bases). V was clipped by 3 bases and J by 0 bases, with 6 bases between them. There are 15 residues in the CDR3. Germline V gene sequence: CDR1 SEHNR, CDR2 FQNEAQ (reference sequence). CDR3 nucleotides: TGTGCCAGCAGCTTCGGGGGCTCTGGGGCCAACGTCCTGACTTTC. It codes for CASSFGGSGANVLTF.

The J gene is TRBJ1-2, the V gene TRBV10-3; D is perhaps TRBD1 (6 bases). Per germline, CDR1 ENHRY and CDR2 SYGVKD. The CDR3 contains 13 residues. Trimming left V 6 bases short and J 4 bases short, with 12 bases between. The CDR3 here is CAISRGAGYGYTF. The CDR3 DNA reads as TGTGCCATCAGCAGGGGCGCTGGCTATGGCTACACCTTC.

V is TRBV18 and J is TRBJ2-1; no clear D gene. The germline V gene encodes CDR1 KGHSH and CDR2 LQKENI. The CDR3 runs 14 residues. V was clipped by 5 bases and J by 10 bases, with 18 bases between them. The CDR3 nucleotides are TGTGCCAGCTCATTACAGACACCCCCCGCGGAGCAGTTCTTC. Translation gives CASSLQTPPAEQFF. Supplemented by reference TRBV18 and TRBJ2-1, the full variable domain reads NAGVMQNPRHLVRRRGQEARLRCSPMKGHSHVYWYRQLPEEGLKFMVYLQKENIIDESGMPKERFSAEFPKEGPSILRIQQVVRGDSAAYFCASSLQTPPAEQFFGPGTRLTVL.

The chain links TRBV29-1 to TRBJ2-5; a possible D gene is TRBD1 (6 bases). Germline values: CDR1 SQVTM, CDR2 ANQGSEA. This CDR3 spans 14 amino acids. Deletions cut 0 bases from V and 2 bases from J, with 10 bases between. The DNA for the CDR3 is TGCAGCGTTGAAGACACAGGGTTACAAGAGACCCAGTACTTC. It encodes CSVEDTGLQETQYF.

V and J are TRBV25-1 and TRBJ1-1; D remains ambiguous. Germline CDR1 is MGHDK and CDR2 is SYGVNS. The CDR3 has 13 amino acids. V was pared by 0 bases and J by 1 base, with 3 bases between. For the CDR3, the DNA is TGTGCCAGCAGTGAATACGGGAACACTGAAGCTTTCTTT. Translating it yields CASSEYGNTEAFF.

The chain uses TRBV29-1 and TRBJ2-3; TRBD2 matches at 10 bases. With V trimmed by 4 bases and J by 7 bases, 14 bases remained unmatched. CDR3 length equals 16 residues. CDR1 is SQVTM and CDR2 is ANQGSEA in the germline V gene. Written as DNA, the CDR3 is TGCAGCGTTGCTAGGACTAGCGGAGGGGGCTTAAATACGCAGTATTTT. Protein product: CSVARTSGGGLNTQYF.

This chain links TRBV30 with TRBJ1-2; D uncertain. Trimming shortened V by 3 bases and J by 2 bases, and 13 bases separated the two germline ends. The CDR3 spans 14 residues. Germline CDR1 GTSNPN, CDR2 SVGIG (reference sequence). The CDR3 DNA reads TGTGCCTGGAGGCCGCTGGACGCGAACTATGGCTACACCTTC. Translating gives CAWRPLDANYGYTF.

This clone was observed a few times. The CDR3 DNA is TGCGCCAGCAGCCTCACGGCGACTAGCGGGGTCGATGAGCAGTTCTTC. Translating gives CASSLTATSGVDEQFF. The genes are TRBV4-1 and TRBJ2-1; 11 bases fit TRBD2. With 4 bases clipped from V and 8 bases from J, the junction kept 10 bases outside the gene matches. Germline V gene lookup returns CDR1 MGHRA and CDR2 YSYEKL. The CDR3 sequence is 16 residues long.

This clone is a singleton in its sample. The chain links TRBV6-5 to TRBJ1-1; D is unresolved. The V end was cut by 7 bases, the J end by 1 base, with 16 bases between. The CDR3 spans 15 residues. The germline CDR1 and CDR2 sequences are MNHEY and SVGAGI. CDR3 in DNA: TGTGCCAGCACCTTTACCCCCTTTGCGAACACTGAAGCTTTCTTT. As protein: CASTFTPFANTEAFF.

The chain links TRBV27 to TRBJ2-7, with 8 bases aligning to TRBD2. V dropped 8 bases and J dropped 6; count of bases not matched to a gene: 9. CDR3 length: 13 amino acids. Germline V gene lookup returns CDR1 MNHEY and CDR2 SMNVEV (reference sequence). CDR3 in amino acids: CASSAAGVGEQYF. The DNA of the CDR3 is TGTGCCAGCTCGGCAGCGGGAGTGGGCGAGCAGTACTTC.

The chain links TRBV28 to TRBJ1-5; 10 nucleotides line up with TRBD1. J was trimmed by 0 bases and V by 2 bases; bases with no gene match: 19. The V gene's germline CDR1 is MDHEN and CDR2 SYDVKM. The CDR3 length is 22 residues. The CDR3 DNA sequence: TGTGCCAGCAGTTTACCTACCCTACAGGACAGGGGGGGCCATAATAGCAATCAGCCCCAGCATTTT. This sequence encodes CASSLPTLQDRGGHNSNQPQHF.

CDR3 amino acids: CAISESHRNYGYTF. The CDR3 region has the DNA TGTGCCATCAGTGAGTCGCACAGAAACTATGGCTACACCTTC. The chain combines TRBV10-3 with TRBJ1-2; D unclear. The CDR3 is 14 amino acids. The germline V and J ends were trimmed by 0 bases and 2 bases, with 7 bases remaining between them. Looked up from germline, CDR1 is ENHRY and CDR2 is SYGVKD.

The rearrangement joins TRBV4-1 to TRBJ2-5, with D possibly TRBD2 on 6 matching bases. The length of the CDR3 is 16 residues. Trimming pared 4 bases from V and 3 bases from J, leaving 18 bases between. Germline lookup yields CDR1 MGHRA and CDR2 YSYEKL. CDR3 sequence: CASSPQGEDYKETQYF. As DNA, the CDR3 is TGCGCCAGCAGCCCTCAGGGAGAGGACTACAAAGAGACCCAGTACTTC.

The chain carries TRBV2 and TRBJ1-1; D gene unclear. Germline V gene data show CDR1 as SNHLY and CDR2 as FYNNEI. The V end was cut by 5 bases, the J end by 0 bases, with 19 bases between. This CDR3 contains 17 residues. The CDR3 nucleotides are TGTGCCAGCAGTCGGTTATCTTTACGGACGATGAACACTGAAGCTTTCTTT. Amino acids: CASSRLSLRTMNTEAFF.

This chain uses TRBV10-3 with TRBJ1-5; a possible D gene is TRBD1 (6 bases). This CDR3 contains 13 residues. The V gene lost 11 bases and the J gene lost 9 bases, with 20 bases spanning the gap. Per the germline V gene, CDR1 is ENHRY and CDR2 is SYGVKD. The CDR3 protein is CAARQEQSRPQHF. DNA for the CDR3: TGTGCCGCCAGACAGGAACAATCTCGGCCCCAGCATTTT.

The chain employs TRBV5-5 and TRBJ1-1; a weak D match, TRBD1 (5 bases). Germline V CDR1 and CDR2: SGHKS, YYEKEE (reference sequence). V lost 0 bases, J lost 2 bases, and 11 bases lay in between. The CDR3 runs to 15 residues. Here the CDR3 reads CASSLAQGTNTEAFF. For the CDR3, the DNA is TGTGCCAGCAGCTTGGCCCAAGGGACTAACACTGAAGCTTTCTTT.

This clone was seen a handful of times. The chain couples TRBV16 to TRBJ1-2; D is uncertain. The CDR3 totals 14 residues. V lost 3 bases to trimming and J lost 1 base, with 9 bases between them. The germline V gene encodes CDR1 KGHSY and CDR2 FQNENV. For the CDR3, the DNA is TGTGCCAGCAGCCACGAGAATCTTAACTATGGCTACACCTTC. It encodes CASSHENLNYGYTF. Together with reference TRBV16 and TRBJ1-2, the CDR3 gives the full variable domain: GEEVAQTPKHLVRGEGQKAKLYCAPIKGHSYVFWYQQVLKNEFKFLISFQNENVFDETGMPKERFSAKCLPNSPCSLEIQATKLEDSAVYFCASSHENLNYGYTFGSGTRLTVV.